These T cell receptor beta chains were read from a single sample in a study of T cell changes during pregnancy in multiple sclerosis. Profiled with immunoSEQ multiplex PCR; TCRdb holds only in-frame clones, not every one. This table holds about 65,000 clones, 80% to 95% found once. The sample consisted of CD8+ T cells from peripheral blood mononuclear cells, taken in the third trimester of pregnancy. The receptors originated from a female donor in good health, enrolled as a control in a pregnancy study. The CDR3 runs from the conserved cysteine through the conserved F or W. Fields, in order: CDR3 DNA, CDR3 protein, V gene, clone size, D gene, J gene. The D gene is left open where the match is weak. Expanded clones are given a class, and other clones once, few, many or no size at all.

CDR3 DNA: TGTGCCAGCAGTTTCCCCGGACTAGCGGGGGGCAATGAGCAGTTCTTC
CDR3 protein: CASSFPGLAGGNEQFF
V gene: TRBV27
clone size: NA
D gene: TRBD2
J gene: TRBJ2-1

CDR3 DNA: TGTGCCAGCAGCTTAATTCCCCCATCGACAGGGCAATCACCCCTCCACTTT
CDR3 protein: CASSLIPPSTGQSPLHF
V gene: TRBV7-2
clone size: few
D gene: TRBD1
J gene: TRBJ1-6

CDR3 DNA: TGTGCCAGCAGTGACTCGGGGACAGCCAGTCCCCTGTACTTC
CDR3 protein: CASSDSGTASPLYF
V gene: TRBV6-4
clone size: NA
D gene: TRBD1
J gene: TRBJ2-5

CDR3 DNA: TGCGCCAGCAGCTTGAGGGGCCTAACAAGCACTGAGCAGTTCTTC
CDR3 protein: CASSLRGLTSTEQFF
V gene: TRBV5-1
clone size: NA
D gene: NA
J gene: TRBJ2-1

CDR3 DNA: TGCAGCGTTGAAGGCCAGGGGGCATCCGAGCAGTACTTC
CDR3 protein: CSVEGQGASEQYF
V gene: TRBV29-1
clone size: NA
D gene: TRBD1
J gene: TRBJ2-7

CDR3 DNA: TGTGCCAGTAGCCTAAGGGAGGGGGTGGTGGCAGATACGCAGTATTTT
CDR3 protein: CASSLREGVVADTQYF
V gene: TRBV19
clone size: medium-sized
D gene: NA
J gene: TRBJ2-3

CDR3 DNA: TGTGCCAGCACCGGGGGGCGCACTGAAGCTTTCTTT
CDR3 protein: CASTGGRTEAFF
V gene: TRBV2
clone size: NA
D gene: NA
J gene: TRBJ1-1

CDR3 DNA: TGTGCCAGCAGTTACGAAGGGGGCTTTTCCTACGAGCAGTACTTC
CDR3 protein: CASSYEGGFSYEQYF
V gene: TRBV6-5
clone size: NA
D gene: TRBD1
J gene: TRBJ2-7

CDR3 DNA: TGTGCCAGCAGTGTATCGGGACTAGCGCAGGCCACAGATACGCAGTATTTT
CDR3 protein: CASSVSGLAQATDTQYF
V gene: TRBV6-1
clone size: once
D gene: TRBD2
J gene: TRBJ2-3

CDR3 DNA: TGTGCCAGCAGCCCGTCGGGGGTGAGCAATCAGCCCCAGCATTTT
CDR3 protein: CASSPSGVSNQPQHF
V gene: TRBV4-2
clone size: NA
D gene: NA
J gene: TRBJ1-5

CDR3 DNA: TGTGCCAGCAGCGCAGGGGAGTCTCTTATCTACACCTTC
CDR3 protein: CASSAGESLIYTF
V gene: TRBV9
clone size: once
D gene: NA
J gene: TRBJ1-2

CDR3 DNA: TGCGCCAGCAGCTTAGCTCGACAGGGGGAGGGGACCTACGAGCAGTACTTC
CDR3 protein: CASSLARQGEGTYEQYF
V gene: TRBV5-1
clone size: NA
D gene: TRBD1
J gene: TRBJ2-7

CDR3 DNA: TGTGCCAGCAGTCAGGGTTTCGGGACAGATACGCAGTATTTT
CDR3 protein: CASSQGFGTDTQYF
V gene: TRBV27
clone size: NA
D gene: NA
J gene: TRBJ2-3

CDR3 DNA: TGCGCCAGCAGCCAAGTATTCGCTAGCGGTGGTACTGAGCAGTTCTTC
CDR3 protein: CASSQVFASGGTEQFF
V gene: TRBV4-3
clone size: NA
D gene: TRBD2
J gene: TRBJ2-1

CDR3 DNA: TGTGCCAGCAGTTATGAGGGCGGGACAGGGGCGGCTGAAGCTTTCTTT
CDR3 protein: CASSYEGGTGAAEAFF
V gene: TRBV5-6
clone size: NA
D gene: TRBD1
J gene: TRBJ1-1

CDR3 DNA: TGTGCCAGCAGCGATGTATCTACCTACGAGCAGTACTTC
CDR3 protein: CASSDVSTYEQYF
V gene: TRBV7-2
clone size: NA
D gene: NA
J gene: TRBJ2-7

CDR3 DNA: TGCGCCAGCAGCCGAAGCTACCGGGACACCACCTACGAGCAGTACTTC
CDR3 protein: CASSRSYRDTTYEQYF
V gene: TRBV4-3
clone size: NA
D gene: NA
J gene: TRBJ2-7

CDR3 DNA: TGCGCCAGCAGCCAGTATTTGCGGGAATACGACGAGCAGTACTTC
CDR3 protein: CASSQYLREYDEQYF
V gene: TRBV4-1
clone size: NA
D gene: NA
J gene: TRBJ2-7

CDR3 DNA: TGCGCCAGCAGCCAGCCGGGTGCCGAAGCTTTCTTT
CDR3 protein: CASSQPGAEAFF
V gene: TRBV5-1
clone size: NA
D gene: NA
J gene: TRBJ1-1

CDR3 DNA: TGTGCCAGCGAGGGACAGGGGGCGAGTGGGGCCAACGTCCTGACTTTC
CDR3 protein: CASEGQGASGANVLTF
V gene: TRBV6-6
clone size: NA
D gene: TRBD1
J gene: TRBJ2-6

CDR3 DNA: TGTGCCAGCAGCCCCAAGTCCCGGGACAGGGGAATTGGGAACACTGAAGCTTTCTTT
CDR3 protein: CASSPKSRDRGIGNTEAFF
V gene: TRBV7-3
clone size: once
D gene: TRBD1
J gene: TRBJ1-1

CDR3 DNA: TGTGCCATCAGTGGGGACACGGACACAGATACGCAGTATTTT
CDR3 protein: CAISGDTDTDTQYF
V gene: TRBV10-3
clone size: once
D gene: NA
J gene: TRBJ2-3

CDR3 DNA: TGTGCCAGCAGCTTAGCGCGATGGCTAGCGGGCTCCAGCTCCTACAATGAGCAGTTCTTC
CDR3 protein: CASSLARWLAGSSSYNEQFF
V gene: TRBV7-8
clone size: NA
D gene: TRBD2
J gene: TRBJ2-1

CDR3 DNA: TGTGCCAGTTACTCGGGTAGTCAGCCCCAGCATTTT
CDR3 protein: CASYSGSQPQHF
V gene: TRBV19
clone size: once
D gene: NA
J gene: TRBJ1-5

CDR3 DNA: TGTGCCAGCAGCGGCTGGCCGGGGGAGCAAGAGACCCAGTACTTC
CDR3 protein: CASSGWPGEQETQYF
V gene: TRBV7-2
clone size: NA
D gene: NA
J gene: TRBJ2-5

CDR3 DNA: TGCGCCAGCAGCCTGGGACAGGGGGCCTACGAGCAGTACTTC
CDR3 protein: CASSLGQGAYEQYF
V gene: TRBV4-1
clone size: NA
D gene: TRBD1
J gene: TRBJ2-7

CDR3 DNA: TGTGCCAGCAGTTTGGTCTTCAGGGATCAGCCCCAGCATTTT
CDR3 protein: CASSLVFRDQPQHF
V gene: TRBV27
clone size: NA
D gene: NA
J gene: TRBJ1-5

CDR3 DNA: TGTGCCAGCAGTTCCGGGACAGGGTCCCACGAGCAGTACTTC
CDR3 protein: CASSSGTGSHEQYF
V gene: TRBV27
clone size: NA
D gene: TRBD1
J gene: TRBJ2-7

CDR3 DNA: TGTGCCAGCAGTCGACGGGGGGGCGAAGAGACCCAGTACTTC
CDR3 protein: CASSRRGGEETQYF
V gene: TRBV2
clone size: NA
D gene: TRBD2
J gene: TRBJ2-5

CDR3 DNA: TGTGCCAGCAGCGCCCCGGGGACCGGGGAGCTGTTTTTT
CDR3 protein: CASSAPGTGELFF
V gene: TRBV9
clone size: once
D gene: NA
J gene: TRBJ2-2

CDR3 DNA: TGTGCCAGCAGTCCGGGGACAAACTACGAGCAGTACTTC
CDR3 protein: CASSPGTNYEQYF
V gene: TRBV27
clone size: NA
D gene: NA
J gene: TRBJ2-7

CDR3 DNA: TGTGCCAGCAGTTTTCGGGGGGCCCAGGAAAAACTGTTTTTT
CDR3 protein: CASSFRGAQEKLFF
V gene: TRBV27
clone size: NA
D gene: NA
J gene: TRBJ1-4

CDR3 DNA: TGTGCCAGCAGCGTAGAGGGTAAACTGTCGGGGAGCTCCTACAATGAGCAGTTCTTC
CDR3 protein: CASSVEGKLSGSSYNEQFF
V gene: TRBV9
clone size: NA
D gene: NA
J gene: TRBJ2-1

CDR3 DNA: TGTGCCAGCAGTGACAGGACCACAGGCGATGGCTACACCTTC
CDR3 protein: CASSDRTTGDGYTF
V gene: TRBV2
clone size: NA
D gene: NA
J gene: TRBJ1-2

CDR3 DNA: TGTGCCAGCAGCCTCCGGGACACTGAAGCTTTCTTT
CDR3 protein: CASSLRDTEAFF
V gene: TRBV7-9
clone size: NA
D gene: NA
J gene: TRBJ1-1

CDR3 DNA: TGCGCCAGCAGCCAAGATAAACTTACCTACGAGCAGTACTTC
CDR3 protein: CASSQDKLTYEQYF
V gene: TRBV4-3
clone size: NA
D gene: NA
J gene: TRBJ2-7

CDR3 DNA: TGTGCCAGCAGCCCCGCCGGGTCGAGCCACGAGCAGTACTTC
CDR3 protein: CASSPAGSSHEQYF
V gene: TRBV7-3
clone size: NA
D gene: NA
J gene: TRBJ2-7

CDR3 DNA: TGCGCCAGCAGCTCCGGGACAGGGGTTTTCACCGGGGAGCTGTTTTTT
CDR3 protein: CASSSGTGVFTGELFF
V gene: TRBV5-1
clone size: NA
D gene: TRBD1
J gene: TRBJ2-2

CDR3 DNA: TGCGCCAGCAGCCAAGATACTCATGAGACTGAAGCTTTCTTT
CDR3 protein: CASSQDTHETEAFF
V gene: TRBV4-3
clone size: NA
D gene: NA
J gene: TRBJ1-1